This entry lists 27 T cell receptor beta chains sequenced from one sample in a study of cytomegalovirus exposure and HLA in healthy donors. Vbeta (60) and Jbeta (13) primers were used in the PCR. The table came from immunoSEQ multiplex PCR; TCRdb's copy has only in-frame clones and leaves some out. Of 200,000 to 250,000 clones listed, 76% are singletons. The sequenced sample consisted of PBMCs. The source is a man aged 18 to 29 in good health and CMV-seronegative.

The chain couples TRBV27 to TRBJ2-2; D is possibly TRBD2 (6 bases). V shed 5 bases and J shed 6 bases, with 19 bases lying between them. Germline lookup yields CDR1 MNHEY and CDR2 SMNVEV (reference sequence). CDR3 length: 16 amino acids. In nucleotides, the CDR3 is TGTGCCAGCAGTAGACTACTAGCTGGGCGGCCCGGGGAGCTGTTTTTT. Its translation: CASSRLLAGRPGELFF.

This sequence joins TRBV29-1 and TRBJ2-6, with D perhaps TRBD2 (6 bases). Trimming stripped 6 bases from V and 4 bases from J, with 13 bases between. Germline V gene data show CDR1 as SQVTM and CDR2 as ANQGSEA. The CDR3 sequence is 14 residues long. The CDR3 sequence is CSVTERAGANVLTF. Here the CDR3 DNA reads TGCAGCGTGACCGAGCGGGCCGGGGCCAACGTCCTGACTTTC.

CDR3 sequence reads: CASSATGDTEAFF. CDR3 coding DNA: TGTGCCAGTAGTGCAACAGGGGACACTGAAGCTTTCTTT. The chain couples TRBV19 to TRBJ1-1, with 7 positions matching TRBD1. CDR3 length: 13 residues. Germline V lookup: CDR1 LNHDA, CDR2 SQIVND (reference sequence). After removal of 5 bases from V and 3 bases from J, the junction contained 3 bases not matched to a gene. Full variable domain (outside the CDR3, taken from reference TRBV19 and TRBJ1-1): DGGITQSPKYLFRKEGQNVTLSCEQNLNHDAMYWYRQDPGQGLRLIYYSQIVNDFQKGDIAEGYSVSREKKESFPLTVTSAQKNPTAFYLCASSATGDTEAFFGQGTRLTVV.

This sequence joins TRBV27 and TRBJ2-3, with TRBD2 matching 11 bases. From germline, CDR1 is MNHEY and CDR2 SMNVEV (reference sequence). CDR3 size: 16 residues. Losses at the gene ends were 2 bases for V and 6 bases for J; bases not matched to a gene: 7. The CDR3 DNA follows: TGTGCCAGCAGTTTAACTAGCGGGAGTAGGAGGGATACGCAGTATTTT. It specifies CASSLTSGSRRDTQYF.

The rearrangement links TRBV9 to TRBJ2-7; D perhaps matches TRBD1 (6 bases). CDR3 length equals 15 residues. The germline V gene has CDR1 SGDLS and CDR2 YYNGEE. Trimming took 4 bases from V and 3 from J, leaving 17 bases between them. CDR3 sequence reads: CASSNRIGGFYEQYF. The CDR3, as DNA: TGTGCCAGCAGCAATCGAATAGGGGGTTTCTACGAGCAGTACTTC. The full variable domain, rest sourced from reference TRBV9 and TRBJ2-7, is DSGVTQTPKHLITATGQRVTLRCSPRSGDLSVYWYQQSLDQGLQFLIQYYNGEERAKGNILERFSAQQFPDLHSELNLSSLELGDSALYFCASSNRIGGFYEQYFGPGTRLTVT.

The V and J genes are TRBV18 and TRBJ1-3; no reliable D call. The ends were cut back, 0 bases at V and 7 bases at J, with 13 bases in the middle. The CDR3 is 15 residues long. The V gene's germline CDR1 is KGHSH and CDR2 LQKENI. CDR3 sequence: CASSPPVGRANTIYF. The CDR3, as DNA: TGTGCCAGCTCACCACCGGTTGGGAGGGCGAACACCATATATTTT.

The chain uses TRBV10-3 and TRBJ2-5; TRBD1 matches 7 bases. Trimming cost V 6 bases and J 3 bases; bases outside gene matches: 7. Germline assignment: CDR1 ENHRY and CDR2 SYGVKD. The CDR3 contains 14 residues. The CDR3 reads CAISRQGAEETQYF. CDR3 DNA sequence: TGTGCCATCAGCCGACAGGGCGCGGAAGAGACCCAGTACTTC.

CDR3 in amino acids: CASSIYRDRSSGNTIYF. CDR3 coding DNA: TGTGCCAGTAGTATCTACCGGGACAGAAGCTCTGGAAACACCATATATTTT. The chain uses TRBV19 and TRBJ1-3; 7 bases are shared with TRBD1. The J segment lost 0 bases and the V segment lost 3 bases, leaving 8 bases of the junction unmatched. The CDR3 extends over 17 amino acids. Germline lookup yields CDR1 LNHDA and CDR2 SQIVND (reference sequence).

The rearrangement links TRBV7-8 to TRBJ1-2, with TRBD1 as a possible D gene (5 bases). The V end lost 6 bases, the J end lost 6 bases, and 14 bases lay between the germline ends. The CDR3 spans 13 residues. CDR1 is SGHVS and CDR2 is FQNEAQ in the germline V gene. In DNA form, the CDR3 reads TGTGCCAGCAGGAAACCCGGGGGGGATGGCTACACCTTC. Protein sequence: CASRKPGGDGYTF.

The chain employs TRBV30 and TRBJ2-3, with D possibly matching TRBD2 (6 bases). Germline-derived CDR1 and CDR2 are GTSNPN and SVGIG (reference sequence). The CDR3 runs to 15 residues. V lost 0 bases and J lost 4, with 14 bases in between. For the CDR3, the DNA is TGTGCCTGGAGTGTAAAGCTCGGGGGTGCAGATACGCAGTATTTT. This codes for CAWSVKLGGADTQYF.

V gene TRBV27 combines with J gene TRBJ2-3, with D possibly TRBD2 on 7 matching bases. Germline CDR1 MNHEY, CDR2 SMNVEV (reference sequence). This CDR3 contains 13 residues. The germline V and J ends were trimmed by 8 bases and 6 bases, with 15 bases remaining between them. CDR3 residues: CASSWGGRDTQYF. The CDR3 bases are TGTGCCAGCTCCTGGGGGGGCCGGGATACGCAGTATTTT.

This clone was seen a single time. This chain connects TRBV7-8 to TRBJ2-1; D is perhaps TRBD2 (6 bases). Germline V gene sequence: CDR1 SGHVS, CDR2 FQNEAQ. V lost 4 bases and J lost 5, with 12 bases in between. The CDR3 extends over 14 amino acids. The CDR3 loop is CASSWGGEHNEQFF. CDR3 coding DNA: TGTGCCAGCAGCTGGGGCGGGGAGCACAATGAGCAGTTCTTC.

This clone was observed a handful of times. The rearrangement joins TRBV19 to TRBJ2-2; D gene uncertain. Germline CDR1 and CDR2: LNHDA and SQIVND (reference sequence). Deletions cut 4 bases from V and 8 bases from J, with 11 bases between. The CDR3 is made up of 13 amino acids. CDR3 amino acids: CASSTHSPGELFF. The CDR3 nucleotides read TGTGCCAGTAGTACTCACTCCCCGGGGGAGCTGTTTTTT.

The chain recombines TRBV6-5 with TRBJ1-1, with TRBD1 matching over 8 bases. Germline V gives CDR1 MNHEY, CDR2 SVGAGI. The CDR3 spans 13 residues. V was pared by 11 bases and J by 5 bases, with 10 bases of the junction left unmatched. CDR3 in amino acids: CAGSVRGQTEAFF. DNA of the CDR3: TGTGCCGGTTCTGTCAGGGGGCAAACTGAAGCTTTCTTT.

The rearrangement links TRBV2 to TRBJ2-5, with D tentatively TRBD2 (7 bases). The tail of the sequence fits TRBJ2-7 better, so the J call may be wrong. The CDR3 is 15 amino acids. Germline CDR1 is SNHLY and CDR2 is FYNNEI. As DNA, the CDR3 is TGTGCCAATGGCGGGGGCGCCACATCTTCCTACGAGCAGTACTTC. Translation gives CANGGGATSSYEQYF.

In this sample, this clone turned up once. CDR3 bases: TGTGCAGGAAGGCGGGCTAGCACAGATACGCAGTATTTT. Protein: CAGRRASTDTQYF. This rearrangement joins TRBV6-1 to TRBJ2-3; weak D call: TRBD2 (5 bases). The CDR3 contains 13 residues. Germline V gene sequence: CDR1 MNHNS, CDR2 SASEGT.

This chain uses TRBV2 with TRBJ2-1, with TRBD1 identical over 7 bases. The CDR3 extends over 14 amino acids. Trimming at V came to 6 bases and at J to 3 bases, leaving 5 bases not matched to a gene. In germline, CDR1 is SNHLY, CDR2 FYNNEI. The CDR3 coding sequence is TGTGCCAGCAGAGTTAGGGGGCTCTACAATGAGCAGTTCTTC. Encoded protein: CASRVRGLYNEQFF.

The chain combines TRBV28 with TRBJ1-1, with a possible D match to TRBD1 (6 bases). The CDR3 runs to 15 residues. The germline V gene has CDR1 MDHEN and CDR2 SYDVKM. With 1 base removed from V and 6 bases from J, the gap between germline ends came to 15 bases. CDR3 loop: CASSLLQGSGPEAFF. The DNA for the CDR3 is TGTGCCAGCAGTTTATTACAGGGTTCGGGGCCTGAAGCTTTCTTT.

This chain joins TRBV25-1 and TRBJ2-2, with TRBD1 as a possible D gene (6 bases). Trimming removed 3 bases at V and 0 bases at J, with 14 bases between. CDR1 and CDR2 (germline): MGHDK, SYGVNS. CDR3 size: 17 residues. This chain's CDR3 is CASSDRAGVTNTGELFF. CDR3 nucleotides: TGTGCCAGCAGTGATAGAGCAGGGGTTACGAACACCGGGGAGCTGTTTTTT.

The rearrangement joins TRBV5-4 to TRBJ1-2; tentative D call: TRBD1 (5 bases). The CDR3 consists of 14 residues. Germline loops: CDR1 SGHNT, CDR2 YYREEE (reference sequence). V dropped 0 bases and J dropped 6 bases, with 12 bases sitting between them. CDR3 residues: CASSLAGGVDGYTF. The CDR3 nucleotides are TGTGCCAGCAGCTTGGCCGGGGGGGTGGATGGCTACACCTTC.

V and J are TRBV28 and TRBJ1-4, with TRBD1 matching over 9 bases. Losses at the gene ends were 5 bases for V and 5 bases for J; bases not matched to a gene: 6. This CDR3 is 15 amino acids long. CDR1 is MDHEN, CDR2 SYDVKM, per germline. In DNA, the CDR3 is TGTGCCAGCAGTACCCGGACAGGGGTAAATGAAAAACTGTTTTTT. Translating it yields CASSTRTGVNEKLFF. The variable domain in full, completed from reference TRBV28 and TRBJ1-4, reads DVKVTQSSRYLVKRTGEKVFLECVQDMDHENMFWYRQDPGLGLRLIYFSYDVKMKEKGDIPEGYSVSREKKERFSLILESASTNQTSMYLCASSTRTGVNEKLFFGSGTQLSVL.

The chain is built from TRBV5-8 and TRBJ1-5; TRBD1 might be the D (5 bases). The CDR3 totals 15 residues. Trimming took off 1 base at V and 6 bases at J, with 14 bases between the two ends. CDR1 SGHTS and CDR2 YDEGEE come from the germline V gene. The CDR3 bases are TGTGCCAGCAGCTTGTATTCAGGGCCGGGTCAGCCCCAGCATTTT. This sequence encodes CASSLYSGPGQPQHF.

The genes are TRBV9 and TRBJ2-1, with D uncertain. CDR3 length: 13 residues. CDR1 SGDLS and CDR2 YYNGEE come from the germline V gene. Trimming took 4 bases from V and 4 from J, leaving 9 bases between them. The CDR3 reads CASSPDGYNEQFF. CDR3 sequence (DNA): TGTGCCAGCAGCCCCGACGGGTACAATGAGCAGTTCTTC.

The chain recombines TRBV28 with TRBJ2-2, with 12 bases fitting TRBD1. The CDR3 spans 16 residues. V was clipped by 5 bases and J by 5 bases; unmatched bases: 6. Germline loops: CDR1 MDHEN, CDR2 SYDVKM. The CDR3 DNA sequence: TGTGCCAGCAGTCTAGGGACAGGGGGCGCTACCGGGGAGCTGTTTTTT. Protein product: CASSLGTGGATGELFF. Supplemented by reference TRBV28 and TRBJ2-2, the full variable domain reads DVKVTQSSRYLVKRTGEKVFLECVQDMDHENMFWYRQDPGLGLRLIYFSYDVKMKEKGDIPEGYSVSREKKERFSLILESASTNQTSMYLCASSLGTGGATGELFFGEGSRLTVL.

CDR3 in DNA: TGTGCCACCAGCAGAGAATCTAATCAGCCCCAGCATTTT. As protein: CATSRESNQPQHF. V usage is TRBV15 and J usage is TRBJ1-5, with no clear D. The CDR3 has 13 amino acids. Trimming took 0 bases from V and 4 from J, leaving 4 bases between them. Looked up from germline, CDR1 is LNHNV and CDR2 is YYDKDF (reference sequence).

V is TRBV7-3 and J is TRBJ2-1; a possible D gene is TRBD2 (5 bases). Germline loops: CDR1 SGHTA, CDR2 FQGTGA. Trimming left V 5 bases short and J 0 bases short, with 11 bases between. This CDR3 has 15 amino acids. The CDR3 protein is CASSRTLTSYNEQFF. In DNA, the CDR3 is TGTGCCAGCAGCCGGACTCTAACCTCCTACAATGAGCAGTTCTTC. Filled out from reference TRBV7-3 and TRBJ2-1, the complete variable domain reads GAGVSQTPSNKVTEKGKYVELRCDPISGHTALYWYRQSLGQGPEFLIYFQGTGAADDSGLPNDRFFAVRPEGSVSTLKIQRTERGDSAVYLCASSRTLTSYNEQFFGPGTRLTVL.

The V call is TRBV30, the J call TRBJ2-7; D not resolved. Trimming removed 2 bases at V and 0 bases at J, with 5 bases between. Germline-derived CDR1 and CDR2 are GTSNPN and SVGIG (reference sequence). There are 12 residues in the CDR3. The CDR3 nucleotides are TGTGCCTGGAGTAGCTACTCCTACGAGCAGTACTTC. It yields the protein CAWSSYSYEQYF.